These 26 T cell receptor beta chains were sequenced from one sample in a study of CD8 T cells in Susac syndrome. Random hexamers were used to reverse transcribe about 0.45 to 1 ug of RNA. TCRdb recomputed calls from the immunoSEQ multiplex PCR reads with MiXCR, one row per CDR3 protein. The table shows 100,000 or so distinct CDR3 sequences, with around 90% occurring only once. Sequenced: CD4+ T cells from PBMCs. The receptors shown here come from a human donor in good health.

The chain combines TRBV19 with TRBJ2-3; maybe TRBD1 (5 bases). This CDR3 comprises 13 residues. With 3 bases removed from V and 6 bases from J, the gap between germline ends came to 10 bases. Germline values: CDR1 LNHDA, CDR2 SQIVND (reference sequence). Written as DNA, the CDR3 is TGTGCCAGTAGTATTGGCAGGGATGATACGCAGTATTTT. It yields the protein CASSIGRDDTQYF. The full variable domain, its missing parts supplied by reference TRBV19 and TRBJ2-3, is DGGITQSPKYLFRKEGQNVTLSCEQNLNHDAMYWYRQDPGQGLRLIYYSQIVNDFQKGDIAEGYSVSREKKESFPLTVTSAQKNPTAFYLCASSIGRDDTQYFGPGTRLTVL.

The genes are TRBV5-1 and TRBJ2-3, with TRBD2 matching over 7 bases. The CDR3 sequence is 15 residues long. The J segment lost 5 bases and the V segment lost 4 bases, leaving 10 bases of the junction unmatched. Germline CDR1 SGHRS, CDR2 YFSETQ. CDR3 sequence reads: CASSPRREGLDTQYF. The CDR3, as DNA: TGCGCCAGCAGCCCAAGGAGGGAGGGCCTAGATACGCAGTATTTT.

The V gene is TRBV18, the J gene TRBJ1-2; tentatively, D is TRBD1 (6 bases). The CDR3 consists of 14 residues. Trimming took 2 bases from V and 8 from J, leaving 15 bases between them. The germline V gene has CDR1 KGHSH and CDR2 LQKENI. The CDR3 sequence is CASSPSQGIGGYTF. The CDR3 DNA is TGTGCCAGCTCACCATCCCAGGGGATTGGAGGCTACACCTTC.

The J gene is TRBJ1-3, the V gene TRBV28; D gene uncertain. This CDR3 is built from 14 residues. CDR1 is MDHEN and CDR2 is SYDVKM in the germline V gene. V lost 2 bases and J lost 0, with 5 bases in between. This chain's CDR3 is CASSLDNSGNTIYF. The CDR3 nucleotides are TGTGCCAGCAGTTTAGACAACTCTGGAAACACCATATATTTT.

The chain has TRBV4-3 and TRBJ2-5; D perhaps matches TRBD1 (5 bases). The germline V and J ends were trimmed by 0 bases and 1 base, with 9 bases remaining between them. Germline CDR1 and CDR2: LGHNA and YSLEER. This CDR3 comprises 15 residues. CDR3 sequence (DNA): TGCGCCAGCAGCCAAGACACAGACAGCCAAGAGACCCAGTACTTC. Protein product: CASSQDTDSQETQYF.

The chain employs TRBV20-1 and TRBJ1-2; D is undetermined. The CDR3 loop spans 12 amino acids. CDR1 and CDR2 (germline): DFQATT, SNEGSKA (reference sequence). Trimming shortened V by 0 bases and J by 8 bases, and 10 bases separated the two germline ends. The CDR3 region is CSARDGPWGYTF. The CDR3, as DNA: TGCAGTGCTAGAGATGGGCCCTGGGGCTACACCTTC.

This chain links TRBV18 with TRBJ2-3; 8 bases line up with TRBD2. Germline CDR1 reads KGHSH; CDR2 reads LQKENI. V shed 0 bases and J 2 bases; nucleotides not matched to a gene: 7. This CDR3 has 17 amino acids. CDR3 sequence: CASSPPRGEGTTDTQYF. CDR3 bases: TGTGCCAGCTCACCACCGCGGGGGGAGGGAACCACAGATACGCAGTATTTT.

The CDR3 loop is CASSQTGNYNEQFF. The CDR3, as DNA: TGTGCCAGCAGCCAGACCGGGAACTACAATGAGCAGTTCTTC. The V and J genes are TRBV11-3 and TRBJ2-1; D perhaps matches TRBD2 (5 bases). Trimming removed 5 bases from V and 3 bases from J, with 11 bases in between. Germline assignment: CDR1 SGHNT and CDR2 YENEEA. This CDR3 comprises 14 residues.

The rearrangement joins TRBV5-1 to TRBJ2-1, with 7 bases lining up with TRBD2. This CDR3 spans 15 amino acids. CDR1 SGHRS and CDR2 YFSETQ come from the germline V gene. The ends lost 2 bases at V and 5 bases at J; junction bases unmatched: 7. The CDR3 DNA reads TGCGCCAGCAGCTTAGTTAGCGGGTTTAACAATGAGCAGTTCTTC. Its protein is CASSLVSGFNNEQFF.

The CDR3 sequence: CASSISGGADEQFF. The CDR3 DNA follows: TGCGCCAGCAGCATAAGCGGGGGGGCAGATGAGCAGTTCTTC. V gene TRBV5-1 combines with J gene TRBJ2-1; 10 bases map to TRBD2. This CDR3 region has 14 residues. V trimming: 4 bases; J trimming: 8 bases; junction bases outside the gene matches: 6. CDR1 and CDR2 (germline): SGHRS, YFSETQ.

The chain links TRBV28 to TRBJ2-1; TRBD2 aligns across 7 bases. The length of the CDR3 is 14 residues. Germline CDR1 MDHEN, CDR2 SYDVKM. Germline trimming cut 7 bases from V and 10 bases from J; bases unmatched to any gene: 13. The CDR3 loop reads CASTFIALGGEQFF. As DNA, the CDR3 is TGTGCCAGCACCTTTATAGCATTGGGGGGGGAGCAGTTCTTC.

V gene TRBV7-3 combines with J gene TRBJ1-2; D is possibly TRBD1 (5 bases). Germline assignment: CDR1 SGHTA and CDR2 FQGTGA. CDR3 size: 15 residues. The ends were cut back, 2 bases at V and 8 bases at J, with 18 bases in the middle. The DNA for the CDR3 is TGTGCCAGCAGCTTACACGGGGGATCCCCCTACGGCTACACCTTC. As protein: CASSLHGGSPYGYTF.

The V and J genes are TRBV7-2 and TRBJ2-7, with D perhaps matching TRBD2 (5 bases). CDR1 is SGHTA and CDR2 is FQGNSA in the germline V gene. V lost 3 bases to trimming and J lost 3 bases, with 15 bases between them. The CDR3 totals 15 residues. The chain's CDR3 is CASSLSPGTFYEQYF. CDR3 coding DNA: TGTGCCAGCAGCTTGTCTCCGGGAACCTTCTACGAGCAGTACTTC. The complete variable domain, with remaining parts taken from reference TRBV7-2 and TRBJ2-7, reads GAGVSQSPSNKVTEKGKDVELRCDPISGHTALYWYRQSLGQGLEFLIYFQGNSAPDKSGLPSDRFSAERTGGSVSTLTIQRTQQEDSAVYLCASSLSPGTFYEQYFGPGTRLTVT.

The gene calls are TRBV7-6 and TRBJ1-3; no definite D call. Germline loops: CDR1 SGHVS, CDR2 FNYEAQ. The length of the CDR3 is 16 residues. Between the trimmed V and J ends, which lost 2 bases and 0 bases, there was a span of 11 bases. CDR3 region: CASSLFADDSGNTIYF. Written as DNA, the CDR3 is TGTGCCAGCAGCTTATTCGCAGACGACTCTGGAAACACCATATATTTT.

CDR3 coding DNA: TGCGCCAGCAGCTTCCGGGACAGCAACACTGAAGCTTTCTTT. Amino acids: CASSFRDSNTEAFF. The chain is built from TRBV4-3 and TRBJ1-1; 7 bases match TRBD1. J gave up 2 bases and V 5 bases, and 5 bases lay outside the gene matches. The CDR3 covers 14 residues. From germline, CDR1 is LGHNA and CDR2 YSLEER.

The chain links TRBV6-1 to TRBJ1-5, with D maybe TRBD1 (6 bases). The CDR3 is 16 amino acids. Trimming cost V 1 base and J 5 bases, with 15 bases left between them. CDR1 MNHNS and CDR2 SASEGT come from the germline V gene. CDR3 sequence: CASSEVQGSAYQPQHF. In DNA, the CDR3 is TGTGCCAGCAGTGAAGTCCAGGGGTCGGCATATCAGCCCCAGCATTTT.

J is TRBJ1-4 and V is TRBV11-2; D not certain. Germline-derived CDR1 and CDR2 are SGHAT and FQNNGV. The ends were cut back, 1 base at V and 14 bases at J, with 14 bases in the middle. The CDR3 contains 13 residues. The CDR3 sequence is CASSLVRGRYLFF. The DNA of the CDR3 is TGTGCCAGCAGCTTAGTGCGGGGAAGATACCTGTTTTTT. The whole variable domain, remainder taken from reference TRBV11-2 and TRBJ1-4, is EAGVAQSPRYKIIEKRQSVAFWCNPISGHATLYWYQQILGQGPKLLIQFQNNGVVDDSQLPKDRFSAERLKGVDSTLKIQPAKLEDSAVYLCASSLVRGRYLFFGSGTQLSVL.

The gene calls are TRBV12-2 and TRBJ2-1. TRBV12-2 is designated a pseudogene. The CDR3 contains 15 residues. For the CDR3, the DNA is TGTGCAAGTCGCTTAGGTCTTGTAAGAGACAATGAGCAGTTCTTC. Its translation is CASRLGLVRDNEQFF.

The J gene is TRBJ2-2, the V gene TRBV16, with D maybe TRBD2 (5 bases). The V end was cut by 0 bases, the J end by 6 bases, with 8 bases between. The CDR3 length is 14 residues. Germline loops: CDR1 KGHSY, CDR2 FQNENV. The CDR3 nucleotides are TGTGCCAGCAGCCAATCGAACGGGGCCGGGGAGCTGTTTTTT. Its protein product is CASSQSNGAGELFF. Filled out from reference TRBV16 and TRBJ2-2, the complete variable domain reads GEEVAQTPKHLVRGEGQKAKLYCAPIKGHSYVFWYQQVLKNEFKFLISFQNENVFDETGMPKERFSAKCLPNSPCSLEIQATKLEDSAVYFCASSQSNGAGELFFGEGSRLTVL.

The chain recombines TRBV2 with TRBJ2-3; D might be TRBD2 (5 bases). V lost 8 bases to trimming and J lost 0 bases, with 12 bases between them. Germline CDR1 and CDR2: SNHLY and FYNNEI. This CDR3 spans 14 amino acids. CDR3: CASLTRESTDTQYF. CDR3 coding DNA: TGTGCCAGCTTAACTCGGGAAAGCACAGATACGCAGTATTTT.

The chain links TRBV20-1 to TRBJ2-7, with TRBD2 matching over 8 bases. Germline V lookup: CDR1 DFQATT, CDR2 SNEGSKA (reference sequence). The junction had 7 bases not matched to a gene; V was cut back by 3 bases and J by 3 bases. The CDR3 is 14 amino acids. CDR3 residues: CSASDIAGIYEQYF. The CDR3, as DNA: TGCAGTGCTAGCGATATAGCGGGGATCTACGAGCAGTACTTC.

This clonotype was observed once. The chain carries TRBV29-1 and TRBJ1-1, with D possibly TRBD1 on 5 matching bases. With 8 bases removed from V and 12 bases from J, the gap between germline ends came to 25 bases. This CDR3 spans 13 amino acids. CDR1 is SQVTM and CDR2 is ANQGSEA in the germline V gene. The CDR3 sequence is CSPHRGIPGVPFF. CDR3 bases: TGCAGCCCCCACCGAGGGATCCCGGGGGTACCTTTCTTT.

The chain couples TRBV10-3 to TRBJ2-1; 13 nucleotides match TRBD2. The CDR3 sequence is 16 residues long. Germline V gene sequence: CDR1 ENHRY, CDR2 SYGVKD. V lost 8 bases to trimming and J lost 4 bases; unmatched junction nucleotides: 8. The chain's CDR3 is CAIQQGTSGNYNEQFF. The CDR3 bases are TGTGCCATCCAACAAGGGACTAGCGGGAATTACAATGAGCAGTTCTTC.

This chain connects TRBV12-3 or TRBV12-4 to TRBJ2-2, with 11 bases aligning to TRBD2. The trim removed 6 bases at V and 4 bases at J, leaving 7 bases unmatched. This CDR3 spans 16 amino acids. The CDR3 coding sequence is TGTGCCAGCAGGCCAATAGCGGGAGGGGTCACCGGGGAGCTGTTTTTT. It codes for CASRPIAGGVTGELFF.

Concerning this clonotype itself: At one end the junction does not follow the germline gene, possibly because of a read error. This chain connects TRBV5-4 to TRBJ1-2, with 11 positions matching TRBD1. CDR3 size: 16 residues. Germline-derived CDR1 and CDR2 are SGHNT and YYREEE (reference sequence). The CDR3 protein is CASTLVGTGGFGGYTF. CDR3 bases: TGTGCCAGCACCTTGGTCGGGACAGGGGGGTTTGGTGGCTACACCTTC.

This clonotype has a handful of counts. The chain carries TRBV4-3 and TRBJ2-7, with D uncertain. Germline loops: CDR1 LGHNA, CDR2 YSLEER. Trimming took off 0 bases at V and 6 bases at J, with 12 bases between the two ends. This CDR3 is 14 amino acids long. CDR3 loop: CASSQDRKAGEQYF. The CDR3 region has the DNA TGCGCCAGCAGCCAAGATAGGAAAGCTGGCGAGCAGTACTTC.